This T cell receptor beta chain was identified in a study of graft-versus-host responses after intestinal transplantation. In the study overall: Recipients uniformly received anti-thymocyte globulin induction, followed by tacrolimus and steroids for around 3 years.

Using immunoSEQ multiplex PCR, the repertoire was profiled, and TCRdb retains in-frame clones only, with some absent. The sample records approximately 24,000 clones, 80% to 90% being singletons. Only one count was recorded for this clone. The V end lost 2 bases, the J end lost 1 base, and 24 bases lay between the germline ends. This CDR3 has 19 amino acids. Per germline, CDR1 MNHEY and CDR2 SMNVEV (reference sequence). The material was PBMCs, obtained nearly 470 days after intestinal transplant. The chain couples TRBV27 to TRBJ2-7; perhaps TRBD1 as D (8 bases). This TCR was recovered from a human patient who received an intestinal transplant, so some T cells may come from the graft donor. This chain's CDR3 is CASSLGARGQAGPSYEQYF. As DNA, the CDR3 is TGTGCCAGCAGTTTAGGGGCCAGGGGGCAAGCGGGACCGTCCTACGAGCAGTACTTC.